The clone carrying this T cell receptor beta chain has ten or more counts. Its matching antigen is unknown. This specimen belongs to a study of T cells in Graves' hyperthyroidism and ophthalmopathy. It was considered stable Graves' hyperthyroidism when ophthalmopathy did not progress within 18 months. Criteria for exclusion of patients were uncontrolled infection, other autoimmune disease, pregnancy or lactation. Diagnoses rested on clinical symptoms, serum thyroxine and TRAb, thyroid ultrasound and orbital computed tomography. Broader study findings: A model of 13 V-J pairs discriminated ophthalmopathy from stable hyperthyroidism.

J was trimmed by 3 bases and V by 4 bases; bases with no gene match: 6. CDR3 size: 15 residues. There were TCR beta CDR3 regions amplified from RNA transcripts. Using the HTBI primer set, a first-round RT-PCR was run on the TCR CDR3. TCRdb re-called the multiplex PCR reads through MiXCR, storing one row per CDR3 protein. The sample carries more than 650,000 distinct CDR3 sequences, 12% to 15% recorded once. V and J are TRBV12-3 or TRBV12-4 and TRBJ1-1, with TRBD1 matching 9 bases. The clonotype was recovered from a young woman with Graves' hyperthyroidism. Material: blood. As DNA, the CDR3 is TGTGCCAGCAGTTCTCCGGGACAGGGCCACACTGAAGCTTTCTTT. This gives the protein CASSSPGQGHTEAFF.